The clone carrying this T cell receptor (beta chain) was seen a handful of times. The antigen is undetermined. This record comes from a study of T cell repertoires in cytomegalovirus infection. Study-wide background: CMV epitopes, recently identified HLA-C-restricted and well-studied HLA-B-restricted, were used. Shared public TCR beta signatures pointed to both CMV infection and a matching HLA type. Study-level results: Summed public TCR beta family frequency identified CMV carriers bearing the relevant HLA. Dominating the ex vivo response were HLA-C-restricted CMV-specific TCR beta clonotypes.

One entry per CDR3 protein, called by TCRdb with MiXCR from the reads. Of around 55,000 distinct CDR3 sequences listed, 20% were seen once; the top ten hold 26%. This receptor was obtained from a human donor in good health (CMV status not recorded). Some clones in this sample may be carry-over from other donors' samples. The source material was CD8+ T cells from cultured PBMCs, sampled from culture after CMV antigen stimulation.

CDR3 amino acids: CASSEHGSTDTQYF. The CDR3 DNA sequence: TGTGCCAGCAGTGAACACGGCTCCACAGATACGCAGTATTTT. The chain couples TRBV2 to TRBJ2-3; D ambiguous. The germline CDR1 and CDR2 sequences are SNHLY and FYNNEI. Trimming took 2 bases from V and 2 from J, leaving 8 bases between them. CDR3 length: 14 residues.